This T cell receptor (beta chain) was identified in a study of blood T cell repertoires in COVID-19. This clone has a single count. Method: immunoSEQ multiplex PCR; TCRdb's copy keeps in-frame clones and lacks some. This sample yields a few hundred thousand clones, of which about 85% are seen a single time; roughly 3.4% belongs to the top ten. In germline, CDR1 is MNHEY, CDR2 SVGEGT. J lost 5 bases, V lost 4 bases, and 4 bases had no gene match. This CDR3 region has 15 residues. The clonotype comes from a woman under 30 with acute or convalescent COVID-19. Sequenced sample: peripheral blood. This chain links TRBV6-2 or TRBV6-3 with TRBJ1-6; 8 bases map to TRBD1. CDR3 loop: CASSFDRGHNSPLHF. The CDR3 DNA reads TGTGCCAGCAGTTTCGACAGGGGCCATAATTCACCCCTCCACTTT.